This TCR beta chain was documented in a study of control samples from healthy donors and cancer patients. CDR3 length equals 13 residues. Germline V gene data show CDR1 as SGHAT and CDR2 as FQNNGV. Trimming pared 4 bases from V and 2 bases from J, leaving 8 bases between. Here immunoSEQ multiplex PCR was the method, and the copy in TCRdb shows in-frame clones only, minus some. The data hold 45,000 to 60,000 clones, with about 80% observed a single time. This chain uses TRBV11-2 with TRBJ1-2, with D perhaps matching TRBD1 (5 bases). The sequencing sample was made of blood. The receptor was derived from a man aged 65 to 85 in good health. The CDR3, as DNA: TGTGCCAGCAGCTCGGGGGGGAACTATGGCTACACCTTC. Its protein is CASSSGGNYGYTF.